The present T cell receptor beta chain was sequenced within a study of blood T cell repertoires in COVID-19. How the authors handled the data: It was from reference gene primer amplification that nucleated cell counts were estimated. Clones were sequenced by immunoSEQ multiplex PCR, and TCRdb holds only the in-frame ones, with some missing. Clone size and V and J calls were adopted from that table, with D and trimming inferred from the DNA. The table has some 270,000 clones, roughly 89% seen once. V lost 2 bases to trimming and J lost 11 bases, with 10 bases between them. CDR3 length: 12 residues. Germline assignment: CDR1 MNHNY and CDR2 SVGAGI (reference sequence).

The origin of this receptor is a woman aged 40 to 50 who had recovered from COVID-19. The specimen sequenced was peripheral blood. V and J are TRBV6-6 and TRBJ1-3; D gene ambiguous. The CDR3 DNA is TGTGCCAGCAGTTACCCAGAGGGCGCCATATATTTT. Amino acid sequence: CASSYPEGAIYF.